These T cell receptor beta chains were read from a single sample in a study of blood T cell repertoires in COVID-19. Data came from immunoSEQ multiplex PCR; TCRdb stores just in-frame clones and leaves some out. The table has fewer than 100,000 clones, 75% to 95% seen once. The material sequenced was peripheral blood. These receptors were obtained from a woman of 80 years or more with acute or convalescent COVID-19. CDR3s include the opening cysteine and the closing phenylalanine or tryptophan. The order of the fields is J gene, V gene, D gene, clone size, CDR3 protein, CDR3 DNA. D genes are given only for firm matches. Clone size is given for some rows only: seen once, a few or many times, or a class if the clone is expanded.

J gene: TRBJ2-3
V gene: TRBV18
D gene: -
clone size: -
CDR3 protein: CASSPKGGARDTQYF
CDR3 DNA: TGTGCCAGCTCACCAAAAGGGGGGGCCAGAGATACGCAGTATTTT

J gene: TRBJ1-1
V gene: TRBV6-1
D gene: -
clone size: -
CDR3 protein: CASSEVYSEAFF
CDR3 DNA: TGTGCCAGCAGTGAAGTATACAGCGAAGCTTTCTTT

J gene: TRBJ1-1
V gene: TRBV7-2
D gene: TRBD1
clone size: -
CDR3 protein: CASSWTGGVEAFF
CDR3 DNA: TGTGCCAGCAGCTGGACAGGGGGCGTTGAAGCTTTCTTT

J gene: TRBJ2-5
V gene: TRBV5-1
D gene: -
clone size: -
CDR3 protein: CASSEPGTQYF
CDR3 DNA: TGCGCCAGCAGCGAGCCGGGGACCCAGTACTTC

J gene: TRBJ2-7
V gene: TRBV2
D gene: -
clone size: -
CDR3 protein: CASSEFNSNDPEQYF
CDR3 DNA: TGTGCCAGCAGTGAATTTAATAGTAATGATCCCGAGCAGTACTTC

J gene: TRBJ2-7
V gene: TRBV5-1
D gene: TRBD1
clone size: once
CDR3 protein: CASSSLPPGQVPFQYF
CDR3 DNA: TGCGCCAGCAGTTCCCTTCCCCCGGGACAGGTTCCCTTCCAGTACTTC

J gene: TRBJ2-5
V gene: TRBV29-1
D gene: TRBD2
clone size: -
CDR3 protein: CSVAGAEETQYF
CDR3 DNA: TGCAGCGTAGCGGGAGCGGAAGAGACCCAGTACTTC

J gene: TRBJ1-4
V gene: TRBV7-9
D gene: TRBD1
clone size: -
CDR3 protein: CASSSGQGVEKLFF
CDR3 DNA: TGTGCCAGCAGCTCCGGACAGGGCGTGGAAAAACTGTTTTTT

J gene: TRBJ2-3
V gene: TRBV5-4
D gene: -
clone size: -
CDR3 protein: CASSLGSNRGTDTQYF
CDR3 DNA: TGTGCCAGCAGCTTGGGGTCCAACAGGGGCACAGATACGCAGTATTTT

J gene: TRBJ2-7
V gene: TRBV7-6
D gene: -
clone size: -
CDR3 protein: CASSLQGNEQYF
CDR3 DNA: TGTGCCAGCAGCTTACAGGGAAACGAGCAGTACTTC

J gene: TRBJ2-1
V gene: TRBV28
D gene: TRBD2
clone size: -
CDR3 protein: CASSFRSGKGGRAPSSYNEQFF
CDR3 DNA: TGTGCCAGCAGTTTTAGGAGCGGGAAGGGCGGGAGGGCCCCGAGCTCCTACAATGAGCAGTTCTTC

J gene: TRBJ1-6
V gene: TRBV5-1
D gene: -
clone size: -
CDR3 protein: CASSLGTDNSPLHF
CDR3 DNA: TGCGCCAGCAGCTTAGGGACTGATAATTCACCCCTCCACTTT

J gene: TRBJ2-7
V gene: TRBV28
D gene: TRBD2
clone size: -
CDR3 protein: CASSSGTSGRYEQYF
CDR3 DNA: TGTGCCAGCAGTTCCGGGACTAGCGGGAGGTACGAGCAGTACTTC

J gene: TRBJ2-3
V gene: TRBV6-5
D gene: TRBD2
clone size: -
CDR3 protein: CASILGRGGTDTQYF
CDR3 DNA: TGTGCCAGCATTCTGGGGCGGGGGGGCACAGATACGCAGTATTTT

J gene: TRBJ2-7
V gene: TRBV18
D gene: TRBD1
clone size: -
CDR3 protein: CASSPSDRGHHEQYF
CDR3 DNA: TGTGCCAGCTCACCTAGTGACAGGGGGCATCACGAGCAGTACTTC

J gene: TRBJ2-7
V gene: TRBV7-2
D gene: TRBD1
clone size: -
CDR3 protein: CASSLNLGWDRGYEQYF
CDR3 DNA: TGTGCCAGCAGCTTAAATCTCGGTTGGGACAGGGGCTACGAGCAGTACTTC

J gene: TRBJ2-1
V gene: TRBV19
D gene: -
clone size: -
CDR3 protein: CASSIGPNEQFF
CDR3 DNA: TGTGCCAGTAGTATAGGGCCCAATGAGCAGTTCTTC

J gene: TRBJ2-5
V gene: TRBV5-6
D gene: -
clone size: -
CDR3 protein: CASSLARETQYF
CDR3 DNA: TGTGCCAGCAGCTTGGCCCGAGAGACCCAGTACTTC

J gene: TRBJ2-6
V gene: TRBV19
D gene: -
clone size: -
CDR3 protein: CASSIRGGANVLTF
CDR3 DNA: TGTGCCAGTAGTATCAGGGGTGGGGCCAACGTCCTGACTTTC

J gene: TRBJ2-7
V gene: TRBV25-1
D gene: -
clone size: -
CDR3 protein: CASVSQGWDYEQYF
CDR3 DNA: TGTGCCAGCGTATCACAGGGCTGGGACTACGAGCAGTACTTC

J gene: TRBJ1-2
V gene: TRBV27
D gene: TRBD1
clone size: -
CDR3 protein: CASSSHHRGNYGYTF
CDR3 DNA: TGTGCCAGCAGTTCACACCACAGGGGGAACTATGGCTACACCTTC

J gene: TRBJ2-2
V gene: TRBV28
D gene: -
clone size: -
CDR3 protein: CASRPQGFTGELFF
CDR3 DNA: TGTGCCAGCAGACCACAGGGTTTCACCGGGGAGCTGTTTTTT

J gene: TRBJ2-3
V gene: TRBV19
D gene: -
clone size: -
CDR3 protein: CASSIRLAGDTQYF
CDR3 DNA: TGTGCCAGTAGTATCAGGCTTGCCGGAGATACGCAGTATTTT

J gene: TRBJ2-4
V gene: TRBV2
D gene: -
clone size: few
CDR3 protein: CASRGTQGKNIQYF
CDR3 DNA: TGTGCCAGCAGGGGGACACAGGGCAAAAACATTCAGTACTTC

J gene: TRBJ2-1
V gene: TRBV2
D gene: -
clone size: -
CDR3 protein: CASTPTNILGNEQFF
CDR3 DNA: TGTGCCAGCACGCCGACTAATATTTTGGGGAATGAGCAGTTCTTC

J gene: TRBJ2-1
V gene: TRBV7-2
D gene: TRBD2
clone size: -
CDR3 protein: CASSRTSGQGEQFF
CDR3 DNA: TGTGCCAGCAGCAGGACTAGCGGACAAGGGGAGCAGTTCTTC

J gene: TRBJ2-5
V gene: TRBV5-1
D gene: TRBD2
clone size: once
CDR3 protein: CASRTGAGDGTQYF
CDR3 DNA: TGCGCCAGCAGGACAGGAGCGGGAGATGGGACCCAGTACTTC

J gene: TRBJ1-5
V gene: TRBV28
D gene: -
clone size: few
CDR3 protein: CASQKDTINQPQHF
CDR3 DNA: TGTGCCAGCCAGAAAGACACAATCAATCAGCCCCAGCATTTT

J gene: TRBJ2-5
V gene: TRBV2
D gene: TRBD1
clone size: -
CDR3 protein: CASSGPGQGQETQYF
CDR3 DNA: TGTGCCAGCAGCGGACCCGGACAGGGACAAGAGACCCAGTACTTC

J gene: TRBJ2-1
V gene: TRBV6-5
D gene: TRBD1
clone size: -
CDR3 protein: CASSYGTGWNNEQFF
CDR3 DNA: TGTGCCAGCAGTTACGGGACAGGGTGGAACAATGAGCAGTTCTTC

J gene: TRBJ1-5
V gene: TRBV2
D gene: -
clone size: once
CDR3 protein: CASSRDTYSNQPQHF
CDR3 DNA: TGTGCCAGCAGTAGGGACACGTATAGCAATCAGCCCCAGCATTTT

J gene: TRBJ2-2
V gene: TRBV9
D gene: -
clone size: -
CDR3 protein: CASSRRETGELFF
CDR3 DNA: TGTGCCAGCAGCAGACGGGAAACCGGGGAGCTGTTTTTT

J gene: TRBJ1-5
V gene: TRBV6-5
D gene: TRBD1
clone size: -
CDR3 protein: CASRDRDSDISPQHF
CDR3 DNA: TGTGCCAGCAGGGACCGGGACAGTGATATCAGTCCCCAGCATTTT

J gene: TRBJ2-6
V gene: TRBV5-1
D gene: -
clone size: -
CDR3 protein: CASSLAGLTGANVLTF
CDR3 DNA: TGCGCCAGCAGCTTGGCCGGACTGACTGGGGCCAACGTCCTGACTTTC

J gene: TRBJ1-4
V gene: TRBV12-5
D gene: -
clone size: -
CDR3 protein: CASGLVPGGRYEKLFF
CDR3 DNA: TGTGCTAGTGGTTTGGTCCCGGGGGGCAGATATGAAAAACTGTTTTTT

J gene: TRBJ2-2
V gene: TRBV9
D gene: -
clone size: -
CDR3 protein: CASNSLYVTGELFF
CDR3 DNA: TGTGCCAGCAATAGCCTTTACGTCACCGGGGAGCTGTTTTTT

J gene: TRBJ2-3
V gene: TRBV6-2/TRBV6-3
D gene: -
clone size: -
CDR3 protein: CASSSPRFRVGADTQYF
CDR3 DNA: TGTGCCAGCAGTTCCCCGCGGTTCAGGGTCGGCGCAGATACGCAGTATTTT

J gene: TRBJ1-5
V gene: TRBV5-5
D gene: TRBD1
clone size: -
CDR3 protein: CASSPGQGKKNQPQHF
CDR3 DNA: TGTGCCAGCAGCCCCGGACAGGGTAAAAAGAATCAGCCCCAGCATTTT

J gene: TRBJ1-2
V gene: TRBV10-3
D gene: -
clone size: -
CDR3 protein: CAARGVPDSGYTF
CDR3 DNA: TGTGCCGCCAGGGGCGTTCCAGACTCTGGCTACACCTTC

J gene: TRBJ1-2
V gene: TRBV3-1/TRBV3-2
D gene: TRBD1
clone size: once
CDR3 protein: CASSQTGGKGTIYGYTF
CDR3 DNA: TGTGCCAGCAGCCAGACAGGGGGCAAAGGGACTATCTATGGCTACACCTTC

J gene: TRBJ2-7
V gene: TRBV3-1/TRBV3-2
D gene: TRBD1
clone size: -
CDR3 protein: CASSFLQTGGGEQYF
CDR3 DNA: TGTGCCAGCAGCTTCCTGCAGACAGGGGGCGGTGAGCAGTACTTC

J gene: TRBJ1-5
V gene: TRBV9
D gene: -
clone size: -
CDR3 protein: CASSVGGQGNQPQHF
CDR3 DNA: TGTGCCAGCAGCGTAGGGGGGCAGGGGAACCAGCCCCAGCATTTT

J gene: TRBJ2-1
V gene: TRBV29-1
D gene: -
clone size: -
CDR3 protein: CSVGSYNEQFF
CDR3 DNA: TGCAGCGTTGGGAGTTACAATGAGCAGTTCTTC

J gene: TRBJ2-2
V gene: TRBV7-6
D gene: TRBD1
clone size: -
CDR3 protein: CASSGRDRVISGELFF
CDR3 DNA: TGTGCCAGCAGCGGCCGGGACAGGGTTATTTCCGGGGAGCTGTTTTTT

J gene: TRBJ1-5
V gene: TRBV6-5
D gene: TRBD1
clone size: -
CDR3 protein: CASSYSGDRAQPQHF
CDR3 DNA: TGTGCCAGCAGTTACTCGGGGGACAGGGCGCAGCCCCAGCATTTT

J gene: TRBJ2-1
V gene: TRBV3-1/TRBV3-2
D gene: -
clone size: -
CDR3 protein: CASSQSGRPYNEQFF
CDR3 DNA: TGTGCCAGCAGCCAATCGGGAAGGCCGTACAATGAGCAGTTCTTC

J gene: TRBJ2-1
V gene: TRBV4-3
D gene: -
clone size: once
CDR3 protein: CASSQEASGWAKQFF
CDR3 DNA: TGCGCCAGCAGCCAAGAAGCTTCGGGGTGGGCCAAGCAGTTCTTC

J gene: TRBJ2-5
V gene: TRBV7-3
D gene: TRBD1
clone size: -
CDR3 protein: CASRAGTEKTQYF
CDR3 DNA: TGTGCCAGCAGGGCCGGGACAGAGAAGACCCAGTACTTC

J gene: TRBJ2-3
V gene: TRBV11-2
D gene: -
clone size: -
CDR3 protein: CASSPTRGGSTDTQYF
CDR3 DNA: TGTGCCAGCAGCCCCACACGCGGGGGCAGCACAGATACGCAGTATTTT

J gene: TRBJ1-1
V gene: TRBV4-1
D gene: -
clone size: -
CDR3 protein: CASSQDPGVTPFF
CDR3 DNA: TGCGCCAGCAGCCAAGATCCGGGGGTCACCCCTTTCTTT

J gene: TRBJ1-6
V gene: TRBV5-1
D gene: TRBD1
clone size: few
CDR3 protein: CASSPRGQGNSPLHF
CDR3 DNA: TGCGCCAGCAGCCCTCGAGGACAGGGCAATTCACCCCTCCACTTT

J gene: TRBJ2-1
V gene: TRBV6-6
D gene: TRBD2
clone size: -
CDR3 protein: CASSTAGGTGNEQFF
CDR3 DNA: TGTGCCAGCAGCACAGCGGGAGGAACGGGGAATGAGCAGTTCTTC

J gene: TRBJ2-1
V gene: TRBV4-2
D gene: TRBD2
clone size: -
CDR3 protein: CASSQTLSSSGGRGEQFF
CDR3 DNA: TGTGCCAGCAGCCAAACCCTCTCGTCTAGCGGGGGTCGCGGTGAGCAGTTCTTC

J gene: TRBJ1-6
V gene: TRBV2
D gene: -
clone size: few
CDR3 protein: CASRTGDSYNSPLHF
CDR3 DNA: TGTGCCAGCAGGACGGGAGACTCCTATAATTCACCCCTCCACTTT

J gene: TRBJ1-1
V gene: TRBV3-1/TRBV3-2
D gene: -
clone size: -
CDR3 protein: CASRAGDLGTEAFF
CDR3 DNA: TGTGCCAGCAGGGCAGGGGACCTCGGCACTGAAGCTTTCTTT